These 21 T cell receptor beta chains were all obtained from the same sample, sequenced in a study of blood T cell repertoires in COVID-19. Here immunoSEQ multiplex PCR was the method, and the copy in TCRdb shows in-frame clones only, minus some. The table records approximately 300,000 clones, roughly 90% of them present only once. What was sequenced was PBMCs or T cells enriched from blood (not recorded which). The receptor source for this set is a woman younger than 45 who had recovered from COVID-19.

This chain connects TRBV28 to TRBJ1-5, with D tentatively TRBD1 (5 bases). The germline CDR1 and CDR2 sequences are MDHEN and SYDVKM. The CDR3 is 14 residues long. The germline V and J ends were trimmed by 6 bases and 9 bases, with 18 bases remaining between them. CDR3 nucleotides: TGTGCCAGCAGCCGCAATACATTGACAGCGCCCCAGCATTTT. Residues: CASSRNTLTAPQHF.

The chain employs TRBV5-1 and TRBJ2-3; a possible D gene is TRBD2 (5 bases). Germline CDR1 is SGHRS and CDR2 is YFSETQ. This CDR3 spans 15 amino acids. Trimming stripped 0 bases from V and 6 bases from J, with 14 bases between. The CDR3 DNA follows: TGCGCCAGCAGCTTGGCCAACCAGCGGCCGGATACGCAGTATTTT. This translates into CASSLANQRPDTQYF.

The sample holds one count of this clone. The chain employs TRBV28 and TRBJ1-2; D possibly corresponds to TRBD1 (5 bases). Germline V gene sequence: CDR1 MDHEN, CDR2 SYDVKM. Trimming took off 6 bases at V and 8 bases at J, with 10 bases between the two ends. The CDR3 covers 11 residues. The CDR3 sequence: CASSWGRGYTF. The CDR3, as DNA: TGTGCCAGCAGCTGGGGCAGGGGCTACACCTTC.

The chain is built from TRBV4-2 and TRBJ2-7, with 9 positions matching TRBD1. J lost 3 bases, V lost 4 bases, and 16 bases had no gene match. The CDR3 sequence is 18 residues long. Germline CDR1 LGHNA, CDR2 YNFKEQ. CDR3 sequence reads: CASSPGKRTGVGFYEQYF. The CDR3 nucleotides read TGTGCCAGCAGCCCGGGGAAGAGGACAGGGGTCGGCTTCTACGAGCAGTACTTC.

The chain uses TRBV28 and TRBJ1-3; no firm D call. This CDR3 is 10 amino acids long. In germline, CDR1 is MDHEN, CDR2 SYDVKM. V was clipped by 8 bases and J by 8 bases, with 7 bases between them. DNA of the CDR3: TGTGCCAGCGGGAGGGACACCATATATTTT. Protein product: CASGRDTIYF.

The chain uses TRBV6-9 and TRBJ1-5, with D maybe TRBD1 (5 bases). CDR1 is MNHGY and CDR2 is SVAAGI in the germline V gene. The CDR3 is made up of 16 amino acids. V shed 2 bases and J shed 2 bases, with 13 bases lying between them. The DNA for the CDR3 is TGTGCCAGCAGTTATCCCTTGATACAGGGCAATCAGCCCCAGCATTTT. Translation: CASSYPLIQGNQPQHF.

The gene calls are TRBV28 and TRBJ1-5; D is perhaps TRBD1 (6 bases). Germline V gene data show CDR1 as MDHEN and CDR2 as SYDVKM. V was shortened by 6 bases and J by 7 bases, with 16 bases between the two germline ends. This CDR3 spans 14 amino acids. In nucleotides, the CDR3 is TGTGCCAGCAGCCTTGGACAGATTGGACAGCCCCAGCATTTT. Its translation is CASSLGQIGQPQHF.

The chain is built from TRBV29-1 and TRBJ1-2; tentative D call: TRBD1 (6 bases). The CDR3 is 11 amino acids. With 4 bases removed from V and 6 bases from J, the gap between germline ends came to 9 bases. Germline loops: CDR1 SQVTM, CDR2 ANQGSEA. CDR3 amino acids: CSVGRGDGYTF. CDR3 in DNA: TGCAGCGTTGGCAGGGGAGATGGCTACACCTTC. The variable domain in full, with the rest retrieved from reference TRBV29-1 and TRBJ1-2, is SAVISQKPSRDICQRGTSLTIQCQVDSQVTMMFWYRQQPGQSLTLIATANQGSEATYESGFVIDKFPISRPNLTFSTLTVSNMSPEDSSIYLCSVGRGDGYTFGSGTRLTVV.

The V gene is TRBV7-9, the J gene TRBJ2-5; 9 positions agree with TRBD2. The ends lost 6 bases at V and 1 base at J; junction bases unmatched: 3. The germline V gene encodes CDR1 SEHNR and CDR2 FQNEAQ (reference sequence). This CDR3 spans 14 amino acids. CDR3: CASRAGGSQETQYF. The CDR3 bases are TGTGCCAGCAGGGCGGGGGGGTCCCAAGAGACCCAGTACTTC.

This chain links TRBV5-1 with TRBJ2-2, with a tentative D call TRBD1 (7 bases). This CDR3 is 14 amino acids long. V shed 3 bases and J shed 5 bases, with 11 bases lying between them. Germline V gene sequence: CDR1 SGHRS, CDR2 YFSETQ. The CDR3 DNA is TGCGCCAGCAGCTGGACAGGAGGGACCGGGGAGCTGTTTTTT. It specifies CASSWTGGTGELFF.

The J gene is TRBJ1-6, the V gene TRBV27; no definite D call. With 2 bases removed from V and 9 bases from J, the gap between germline ends came to 11 bases. Germline V gene lookup returns CDR1 MNHEY and CDR2 SMNVEV (reference sequence). The CDR3 is made up of 14 amino acids. The CDR3 is CASSLEAGASPLHF. CDR3 nucleotides: TGTGCCAGCAGTTTAGAGGCGGGTGCTTCACCCCTCCACTTT.

The chain links TRBV28 to TRBJ2-3; 13 bases align to TRBD2. CDR3 size: 21 residues. The germline CDR1 and CDR2 sequences are MDHEN and SYDVKM. Losses at the gene ends were 4 bases for V and 4 bases for J; bases not matched to a gene: 20. The CDR3 protein is CASSSPGLLAGGPHKSDTQYF. The CDR3 DNA reads TGTGCCAGCAGTTCCCCCGGACTACTAGCGGGAGGGCCACATAAGTCAGATACGCAGTATTTT. Based on the CDR3 plus reference TRBV28 and TRBJ2-3, the full variable domain is DVKVTQSSRYLVKRTGEKVFLECVQDMDHENMFWYRQDPGLGLRLIYFSYDVKMKEKGDIPEGYSVSREKKERFSLILESASTNQTSMYLCASSSPGLLAGGPHKSDTQYFGPGTRLTVL.

The chain recombines TRBV3-1 (or the pseudogene TRBV3-2) with TRBJ2-2; perhaps TRBD2 as D (6 bases). Deletions cut 5 bases from V and 6 bases from J, with 19 bases between. Germline V gene lookup returns CDR1 LGHDT and CDR2 YNNKEL (reference sequence). The length of the CDR3 is 16 residues. This chain's CDR3 is CASSFEAGQGAGELFF. CDR3 in DNA: TGTGCCAGCAGCTTTGAAGCGGGCCAAGGGGCCGGGGAGCTGTTTTTT.

The V gene is TRBV19, the J gene TRBJ2-7; 7 positions match TRBD2. In germline, CDR1 is LNHDA, CDR2 SQIVND (reference sequence). J was trimmed by 3 bases and V by 0 bases; bases with no gene match: 8. CDR3 length: 16 residues. CDR3 residues: CASSIDGTGGRYEQYF. The DNA for the CDR3 is TGTGCCAGTAGTATAGATGGAACGGGAGGACGCTACGAGCAGTACTTC.

This chain connects TRBV7-2 to TRBJ1-1; D gene unclear. The CDR3 totals 12 residues. Germline lookup yields CDR1 SGHTA and CDR2 FQGNSA. Trimming cost V 3 bases and J 8 bases, with 10 bases left between them. The CDR3 bases are TGTGCCAGCAGCTTCGGAGAGAGCGAAGCTTTCTTT. It specifies CASSFGESEAFF.

The chain couples TRBV18 to TRBJ1-6; the match to TRBD1 covers 7 bases. The V gene end was trimmed by 3 bases and the J gene end by 0 bases; junction bases not matched to a gene: 2. The germline V gene has CDR1 KGHSH and CDR2 LQKENI. This CDR3 spans 16 amino acids. CDR3 amino acids: CASSPTGSSYNSPLHF. CDR3 nucleotide sequence: TGTGCCAGCTCACCGACAGGGAGCTCCTATAATTCACCCCTCCACTTT. Full variable domain (missing parts from reference TRBV18 and TRBJ1-6): NAGVMQNPRHLVRRRGQEARLRCSPMKGHSHVYWYRQLPEEGLKFMVYLQKENIIDESGMPKERFSAEFPKEGPSILRIQQVVRGDSAAYFCASSPTGSSYNSPLHFGNGTRLTVT.

The chain employs TRBV2 and TRBJ1-2, with D tentatively TRBD1 (5 bases). V lost 5 bases and J 8 bases, leaving 15 bases between the germline ends. The germline gives CDR1 SNHLY, CDR2 FYNNEI. The CDR3 contains 13 residues. The CDR3: CASSRQSPEGYTF. The CDR3 DNA follows: TGTGCCAGCAGTAGACAGTCCCCGGAAGGCTACACCTTC.

This clone appeared a few times. This rearrangement joins TRBV19 to TRBJ1-2; D is unresolved. The CDR3 loop spans 13 amino acids. V lost 11 bases and J lost 3, with 16 bases in between. Germline V lookup: CDR1 LNHDA, CDR2 SQIVND (reference sequence). For the CDR3, the DNA is TGTGCCCCCACGGGCGGGGAGGACTATGGCTACACCTTC. This gives the protein CAPTGGEDYGYTF.

The chain has TRBV9 and TRBJ1-1, with D possibly being TRBD1 (5 bases). The V end was cut by 3 bases, the J end by 5 bases, with 14 bases between. Germline lookup yields CDR1 SGDLS and CDR2 YYNGEE. This CDR3 has 14 amino acids. CDR3 protein: CASSAGQRNTEAFF. CDR3 nucleotide sequence: TGTGCCAGCAGCGCCGGACAAAGAAATACTGAAGCTTTCTTT.

This sequence joins TRBV10-3 and TRBJ2-1, with 7 positions matching TRBD2. This CDR3 contains 14 residues. J gave up 5 bases and V 11 bases, and 12 bases lay outside the gene matches. The germline CDR1 and CDR2 sequences are ENHRY and SYGVKD. CDR3 DNA sequence: TGTGCCTCCCGAGGGCTAGCGGACAACAATGAGCAGTTCTTC. It encodes CASRGLADNNEQFF.

This chain joins TRBV10-3 and TRBJ2-3; 7 bases map to TRBD1. Per germline, CDR1 ENHRY and CDR2 SYGVKD. The CDR3 runs 16 residues. With 4 bases clipped from V and 1 base from J, the junction kept 8 bases outside the gene matches. In DNA, the CDR3 is TGTGCCATCAGTGCGATCGGTACAGGGGGCACAGATACGCAGTATTTT. This translates into CAISAIGTGGTDTQYF.